Here is one T cell receptor (beta chain) with its context. After removal of 4 bases from V and 5 bases from J, the junction contained 5 bases not matched to a gene. The CDR3 is 13 amino acids. The germline V gene encodes CDR1 SGHTA and CDR2 FQGNSA. As handled by the study authors: Researchers report that nucleated cell counts were estimated from reference gene primer amplification. Sequenced by immunoSEQ multiplex PCR; TCRdb stores in-frame clones only, minus some. D and trimming were read from the DNA, whereas the V and J calls and clone size are those reported in that table. The sample yields about 280,000 clones, roughly nine tenths seen once. Ages ranged from about 18 to 89 years, with residence in approximately 25 US areas. In assigning cohorts, the study relied on participant-reported clinical history. This sample is drawn from a study of blood T cell repertoires in COVID-19. The overall study: In each case, the material was cDNA or gDNA derived from T cells, B-cell-depleted T cells, or PBMCs.

The source of this sequence is a woman between 40 and 55 years old who had recovered from COVID-19. This rearrangement joins TRBV7-2 to TRBJ2-7, with 7 bases fitting TRBD2. The specimen was PBMCs or T cells enriched from blood (not recorded which). The CDR3 protein is CASSSGRYNEQYF. The DNA for the CDR3 is TGTGCCAGCAGCTCCGGGAGGTACAACGAGCAGTACTTC.